These 19 T cell receptor beta chains came from one sample sequenced in a study of cytomegalovirus exposure and HLA in healthy donors. PCR employed 60 Vbeta and 13 Jbeta primers. The table came from immunoSEQ multiplex PCR; TCRdb's copy has only in-frame clones and leaves some out. The profile shows around 150,000 clones, roughly four fifths of them singletons. Sequencing input: PBMCs. The receptor set was obtained from a man aged 30 to 39 in good health and CMV-seropositive.

The chain recombines TRBV7-9 with TRBJ2-2; no firm D call. Germline CDR1 reads SEHNR; CDR2 reads FQNEAQ (reference sequence). This CDR3 has 14 residues. Trimming took 7 bases from V and 7 from J, leaving 16 bases between them. The DNA for the CDR3 is TGTGCCAGCAACAGAGAAATAGAAGGCGGGGAGCTGTTTTTT. Its translation: CASNREIEGGELFF. The whole variable domain, remainder taken from reference TRBV7-9 and TRBJ2-2, is DTGVSQNPRHKITKRGQNVTFRCDPISEHNRLYWYRQTLGQGPEFLTYFQNEAQLEKSRLLSDRFSAERPKGSFSTLEIQRTEQGDSAMYLCASNREIEGGELFFGEGSRLTVL.

The V call is TRBV18, the J call TRBJ2-1, with 10 nucleotides matching TRBD2. The CDR3 loop spans 15 amino acids. The germline V gene encodes CDR1 KGHSH and CDR2 LQKENI. Germline trimming cut 1 base from V and 9 bases from J; bases unmatched to any gene: 6. The CDR3 DNA reads as TGTGCCAGCTCACCACTTGCTAGCGGGGGAGGTGAGCAGTTCTTC. Amino acid sequence: CASSPLASGGGEQFF.

The chain joins TRBV5-5 to TRBJ2-1, with D possibly being TRBD1 (6 bases). Germline V gene data show CDR1 as SGHKS and CDR2 as YYEKEE (reference sequence). This CDR3 contains 15 residues. V lost 1 base and J 3 bases, leaving 11 bases between the germline ends. CDR3: CASSLIQGNYNEQFF. The CDR3 region has the DNA TGTGCCAGCAGCTTGATACAGGGAAACTACAATGAGCAGTTCTTC. The full variable domain, its missing parts supplied by reference TRBV5-5 and TRBJ2-1, is DAGVTQSPTHLIKTRGQQVTLRCSPISGHKSVSWYQQVLGQGPQFIFQYYEKEERGRGNFPDRFSARQFPNYSSELNVNALLLGDSALYLCASSLIQGNYNEQFFGPGTRLTVL.

The chain links TRBV7-2 to TRBJ2-3, with a tentative D call TRBD1 (5 bases). The CDR3 loop spans 15 amino acids. Germline V gene lookup returns CDR1 SGHTA and CDR2 FQGNSA. Between the trimmed V and J ends, which lost 5 bases and 12 bases, there was a span of 24 bases. CDR3 sequence: CASSHPPLTDPIQYF. The DNA of the CDR3 is TGTGCCAGCAGCCATCCCCCTTTGACAGATCCGATTCAGTATTTT.

The V and J genes are TRBV5-1 and TRBJ2-1; the D gene is possibly TRBD1 (5 bases). The V end was cut by 2 bases, the J end by 9 bases, with 12 bases between. The CDR3 is made up of 13 amino acids. Germline V CDR1 and CDR2: SGHRS, YFSETQ. The CDR3, as DNA: TGCGCCAGCAGCTTTACAGGTACAAGTGAGCAGTTCTTC. Protein product: CASSFTGTSEQFF.

The genes are TRBV19 and TRBJ1-5; 9 nucleotides line up with TRBD1. Germline values: CDR1 LNHDA, CDR2 SQIVND (reference sequence). The CDR3 runs to 12 residues. J gave up 8 bases and V 11 bases, and 7 bases lay outside the gene matches. The CDR3 nucleotides read TGTGCCTGCAGTGACAGGGGGGAGCCCCAGCATTTT. It specifies CACSDRGEPQHF.

This sequence joins TRBV28 and TRBJ1-2, with TRBD1 as a possible D gene (6 bases). Germline loops: CDR1 MDHEN, CDR2 SYDVKM. V was shortened by 3 bases and J by 6 bases, with 11 bases between the two germline ends. This CDR3 is built from 13 residues. CDR3 in amino acids: CASSFRPGDGYTF. The CDR3, as DNA: TGTGCCAGCAGTTTCCGCCCAGGGGATGGCTACACCTTC.

The V call is TRBV27, the J call TRBJ1-2; TRBD1 matches 8 bases. Germline V CDR1 and CDR2: MNHEY, SMNVEV (reference sequence). The CDR3 has 15 amino acids. Losses at the gene ends were 4 bases for V and 0 bases for J; bases not matched to a gene: 4. In DNA, the CDR3 is TGTGCCAGCAGTTCTCCGGGACAGGCTAACTATGGCTACACCTTC. Translated, it gives CASSSPGQANYGYTF.

CDR3: CASRTGISTDTQYF. CDR3 bases: TGTGCCAGCCGCACAGGTATTAGCACAGATACGCAGTATTTT. The chain recombines TRBV28 with TRBJ2-3; a possible D gene is TRBD1 (5 bases). V shed 8 bases and J shed 0 bases, with 12 bases lying between them. The CDR3 is made up of 14 amino acids. CDR1 is MDHEN, CDR2 SYDVKM, per germline.

This clone was counted once. The V gene is TRBV28, the J gene TRBJ1-5; 8 nucleotides align to TRBD1. Germline V gives CDR1 MDHEN, CDR2 SYDVKM. The trim removed 8 bases at V and 4 bases at J, leaving 10 bases unmatched. The CDR3 is made up of 15 amino acids. The CDR3 loop reads CASLPGDRRNQPQHF. The CDR3 DNA is TGTGCCAGCCTCCCCGGGGACAGGAGAAATCAGCCCCAGCATTTT.

The J gene is TRBJ2-7, the V gene TRBV6-1; a weak D match, TRBD1 (6 bases). The germline CDR1 and CDR2 sequences are MNHNS and SASEGT. Trimming shortened V by 4 bases and J by 3 bases, and 13 bases separated the two germline ends. This CDR3 has 14 residues. The CDR3, as DNA: TGTGCCAGCAGTGCACGGGACACTTACTACGAGCAGTACTTC. The encoded protein is CASSARDTYYEQYF.

The chain carries TRBV27 and TRBJ1-2; 8 bases match TRBD1. Germline loops: CDR1 MNHEY, CDR2 SMNVEV (reference sequence). This CDR3 has 14 residues. V shed 5 bases, J shed 3 bases, and the junction held 5 bases outside the gene matches. The CDR3 nucleotides read TGTGCCAGCAGTGCCAGGGGGCTTTACTATGGCTACACCTTC. Residues: CASSARGLYYGYTF.

The V and J genes are TRBV5-1 and TRBJ2-1; D remains unclear. Germline CDR1 reads SGHRS; CDR2 reads YFSETQ. This CDR3 has 11 residues. Trimming cost V 4 bases and J 4 bases, with 3 bases left between them. Here the CDR3 reads CASSHYNEQFF. Here the CDR3 DNA reads TGCGCCAGCAGCCATTACAATGAGCAGTTCTTC.

This clone was picked up one time. The CDR3 bases are TGCGCCAGCAGCTGGGGGAGTGAAGGCGGGCCGTTACAGGGGACCCAGTACTTC. It is translated as CASSWGSEGGPLQGTQYF. The rearrangement links TRBV5-1 to TRBJ2-5; D is possibly TRBD1 (6 bases). The CDR3 is 18 residues long. Trimming cost V 3 bases and J 7 bases, with 28 bases left between them. Per germline, CDR1 SGHRS and CDR2 YFSETQ.

The V gene is TRBV19, the J gene TRBJ1-4; D remains unclear. Germline V gene data show CDR1 as LNHDA and CDR2 as SQIVND (reference sequence). The CDR3 consists of 17 residues. The germline V and J ends were trimmed by 2 bases and 0 bases, with 13 bases remaining between them. The CDR3 DNA reads TGTGCCAGTAGTATACTCGAGGGAATTGCAACTAATGAAAAACTGTTTTTT. Translation gives CASSILEGIATNEKLFF. Supplemented by reference TRBV19 and TRBJ1-4, the full variable domain reads DGGITQSPKYLFRKEGQNVTLSCEQNLNHDAMYWYRQDPGQGLRLIYYSQIVNDFQKGDIAEGYSVSREKKESFPLTVTSAQKNPTAFYLCASSILEGIATNEKLFFGSGTQLSVL.

This clone showed up just once. This chain uses TRBV5-4 with TRBJ2-7; D unresolved. V was shortened by 4 bases and J by 2 bases, with 7 bases between the two germline ends. The CDR3 is 12 residues long. Germline CDR1 is SGHNT and CDR2 is YYREEE (reference sequence). The DNA of the CDR3 is TGTGCCAGCAGCCGACATCCCTACGAGCAGTACTTC. Its translation: CASSRHPYEQYF.

This chain joins TRBV16 and TRBJ1-5; the D gene is possibly TRBD1 (5 bases). The V and J ends lost 0 bases and 7 bases respectively, with 13 bases between them. Germline V gene lookup returns CDR1 KGHSY and CDR2 FQNENV. This CDR3 has 15 amino acids. The DNA of the CDR3 is TGTGCCAGCAGCCAATCTAGGGGTAATCTGCAGCCCCAGCATTTT. The encoded protein is CASSQSRGNLQPQHF.

The J gene is TRBJ1-3, the V gene TRBV14, with D perhaps matching TRBD1 (5 bases). This CDR3 comprises 16 residues. Trimming removed 0 bases from V and 2 bases from J, with 11 bases in between. In germline, CDR1 is SGHDN, CDR2 FVKESK. The CDR3 nucleotides are TGTGCCAGCAGCCAAGATTGGGGCAGGGCTGGAAACACCATATATTTT. Its protein is CASSQDWGRAGNTIYF.

The chain recombines TRBV5-1 with TRBJ2-1; a weak D match, TRBD2 (6 bases). The V end was cut by 6 bases, the J end by 4 bases, with 20 bases between. The CDR3 sequence is 16 residues long. Germline V gives CDR1 SGHRS, CDR2 YFSETQ. This chain's CDR3 is CASTYNPGTHYNEQFF. CDR3 in DNA: TGCGCCAGCACCTACAATCCGGGGACTCATTACAATGAGCAGTTCTTC.